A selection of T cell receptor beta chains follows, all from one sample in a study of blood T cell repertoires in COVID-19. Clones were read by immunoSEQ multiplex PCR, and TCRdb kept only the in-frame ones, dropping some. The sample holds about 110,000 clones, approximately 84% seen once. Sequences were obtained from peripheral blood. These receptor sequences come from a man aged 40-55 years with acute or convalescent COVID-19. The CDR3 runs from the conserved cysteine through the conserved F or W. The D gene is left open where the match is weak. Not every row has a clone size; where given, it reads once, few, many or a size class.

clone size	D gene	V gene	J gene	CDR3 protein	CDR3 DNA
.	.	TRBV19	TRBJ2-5	CASSSGRKETQYF	TGTGCCAGTAGTTCGGGGAGGAAAGAGACCCAGTACTTC
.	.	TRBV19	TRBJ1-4	CASSITVGNEKLFF	TGTGCCAGTAGTATAACGGTCGGTAATGAAAAACTGTTTTTT
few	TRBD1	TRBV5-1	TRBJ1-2	CASSPGQYNYGYTF	TGCGCCAGCAGCCCGGGACAGTATAACTATGGCTACACCTTC
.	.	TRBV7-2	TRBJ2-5	CASSYRAGAIQTQYF	TGTGCCAGCAGCTATAGGGCGGGCGCCATACAGACCCAGTACTTC
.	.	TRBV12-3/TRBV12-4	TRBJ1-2	CASTLLGLNGYTF	TGTGCCAGCACCTTGTTGGGGCTGAATGGCTACACCTTC
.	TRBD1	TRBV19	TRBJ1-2	CASRRTPATGSNYGYTF	TGTGCCAGTAGACGTACCCCCGCGACAGGGTCCAACTATGGCTACACCTTC
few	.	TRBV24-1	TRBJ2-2	CATSDPRARTGELFF	TGTGCCACCAGTGATCCCCGAGCGAGAACCGGGGAGCTGTTTTTT
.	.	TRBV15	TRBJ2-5	CATSRGLPLVGETQYF	TGTGCCACCAGCCGGGGACTCCCGTTAGTAGGAGAGACCCAGTACTTC
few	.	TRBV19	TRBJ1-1	CASSIGDIWGNTEAFF	TGTGCCAGTAGTATAGGGGACATTTGGGGGAACACTGAAGCTTTCTTT
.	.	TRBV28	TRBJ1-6	CASSQQESSYNSPLHF	TGTGCCAGCAGCCAACAGGAGAGCTCCTATAATTCACCCCTCCACTTT
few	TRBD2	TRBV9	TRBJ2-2	CASSGGLAGKTGELFF	TGTGCCAGCAGCGGGGGACTAGCGGGGAAGACCGGGGAGCTGTTTTTT
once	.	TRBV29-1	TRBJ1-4	CSVRTQTNEKLFF	TGCAGCGTGCGGACTCAGACTAATGAAAAACTGTTTTTT
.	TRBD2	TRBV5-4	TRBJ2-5	CASSPGGGRSETQYF	TGTGCCAGCAGCCCTGGGGGGGGGAGATCAGAGACCCAGTACTTC
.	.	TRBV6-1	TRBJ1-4	CASSEVQLVPPNEKLFF	TGTGCCAGCAGTGAAGTACAGCTGGTACCGCCTAATGAAAAACTGTTTTTT
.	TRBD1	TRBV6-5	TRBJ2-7	CASSYRGRSDEQYF	TGTGCCAGCAGTTACAGGGGGCGCAGCGACGAGCAGTACTTC
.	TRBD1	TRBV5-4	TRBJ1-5	CASSPDRNQPQHF	TGTGCCAGCAGCCCGGACAGGAATCAGCCCCAGCATTTT
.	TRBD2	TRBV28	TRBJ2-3	CASGGTSGFPTQYF	TGTGCCAGCGGCGGGACTAGCGGATTCCCTACGCAGTATTTT
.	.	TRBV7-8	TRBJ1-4	CASSRRRGTNEKLFF	TGTGCCAGCAGCCGCCGGAGGGGAACTAATGAAAAACTGTTTTTT
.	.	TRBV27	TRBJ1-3	CASPPRAGGVGGNTIYF	TGTGCCAGTCCTCCCAGGGCGGGGGGGGTAGGTGGAAACACCATATATTTT
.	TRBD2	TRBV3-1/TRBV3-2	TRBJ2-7	CASSPRGLAGTQAAYF	TGTGCCAGCAGCCCCCGGGGACTAGCGGGAACCCAAGCGGCGTACTTC
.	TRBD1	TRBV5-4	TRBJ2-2	CASSLGPGQLNTGELFF	TGTGCCAGCAGCTTGGGGCCGGGACAGCTGAACACCGGGGAGCTGTTTTTT
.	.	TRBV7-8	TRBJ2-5	CASSPRTGSQYF	TGTGCCAGCAGCCCTAGGACGGGGTCCCAGTACTTC
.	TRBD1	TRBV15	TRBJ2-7	CATSKSPGQGSREQYF	TGTGCCACCAGCAAATCCCCCGGACAGGGGAGTCGAGAGCAGTACTTC
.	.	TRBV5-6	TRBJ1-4	CASSYRAITNEKLFF	TGTGCCAGCAGCTACAGGGCTATAACTAATGAAAAACTGTTTTTT
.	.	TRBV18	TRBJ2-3	CASSPRGSDTQYF	TGTGCCAGCTCACCGAGGGGGTCAGATACGCAGTATTTT
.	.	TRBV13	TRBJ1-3	CASTLRQGRNTIYF	TGTGCCAGCACCCTTCGGCAGGGTCGAAACACCATATATTTT
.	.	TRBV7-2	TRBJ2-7	CASSLAAGEGEQYF	TGTGCCAGCAGCTTAGCCGCAGGGGAAGGCGAGCAGTACTTC
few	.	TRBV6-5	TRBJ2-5	CASSYSRGETQYF	TGTGCCAGCAGTTACTCGAGGGGGGAGACCCAGTACTTC
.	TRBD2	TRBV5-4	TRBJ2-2	CASSSGTSGGNTGELFF	TGTGCCAGCAGCTCCGGGACTAGCGGGGGGAACACCGGGGAGCTGTTTTTT
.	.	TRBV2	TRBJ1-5	CASSARVSNQPQHF	TGTGCCAGCAGTGCTCGGGTTAGCAATCAGCCCCAGCATTTT
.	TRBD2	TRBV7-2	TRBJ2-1	CASSLASGGAGEQFF	TGTGCCAGCAGCTTAGCCAGCGGGGGGGCCGGTGAGCAGTTCTTC
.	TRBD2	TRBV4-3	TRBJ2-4	CASSQSPRGGLAKNIQYF	TGCGCCAGCAGCCAAAGCCCAAGGGGAGGGTTAGCCAAAAACATTCAGTACTTC
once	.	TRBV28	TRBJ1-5	CASTKTPSNQPQHF	TGTGCCAGCACTAAGACACCTAGCAATCAGCCCCAGCATTTT
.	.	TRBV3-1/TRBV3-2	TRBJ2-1	CASSPYLGWGVGSYNEQFF	TGTGCCAGCAGCCCGTATTTGGGATGGGGGGTGGGCTCCTACAATGAGCAGTTCTTC
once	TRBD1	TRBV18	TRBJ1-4	CASSSGQTATNEKLFF	TGTGCCAGCTCATCGGGACAGACTGCAACTAATGAAAAACTGTTTTTT
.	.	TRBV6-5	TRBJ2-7	CASKKGGGREQYF	TGTGCCAGCAAGAAGGGGGGGGGTAGGGAGCAGTACTTC
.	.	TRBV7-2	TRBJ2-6	CASSLWTAGANVLTF	TGTGCCAGCAGCTTATGGACAGCGGGGGCCAACGTCCTGACTTTC
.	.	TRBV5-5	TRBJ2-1	CASSLTPGLPYNEQFF	TGTGCCAGCAGCTTGACCCCGGGACTCCCTTACAATGAGCAGTTCTTC
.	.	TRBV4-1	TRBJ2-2	CASSQERTGELFF	TGCGCCAGCAGCCAAGAGAGAACCGGGGAGCTGTTTTTT
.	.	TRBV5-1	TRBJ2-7	CASSSGHEQYF	TGCGCCAGCAGCTCGGGTCACGAGCAGTACTTC